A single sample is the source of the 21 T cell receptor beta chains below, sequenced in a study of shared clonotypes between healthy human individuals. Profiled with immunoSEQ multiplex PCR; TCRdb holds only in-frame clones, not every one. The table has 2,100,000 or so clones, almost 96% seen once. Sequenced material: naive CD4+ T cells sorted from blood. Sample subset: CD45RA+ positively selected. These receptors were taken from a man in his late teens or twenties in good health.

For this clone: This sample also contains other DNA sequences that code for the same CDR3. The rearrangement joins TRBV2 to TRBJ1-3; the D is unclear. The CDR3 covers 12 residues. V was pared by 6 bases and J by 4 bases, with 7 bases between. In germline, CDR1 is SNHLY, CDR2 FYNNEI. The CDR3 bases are TGTGCCAGCAGATCGGGAGGAAACACCATATATTTT. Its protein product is CASRSGGNTIYF.

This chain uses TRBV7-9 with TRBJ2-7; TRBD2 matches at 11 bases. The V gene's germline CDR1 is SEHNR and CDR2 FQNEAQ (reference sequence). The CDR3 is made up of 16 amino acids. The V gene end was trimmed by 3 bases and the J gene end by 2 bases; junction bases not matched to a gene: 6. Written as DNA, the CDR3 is TGTGCCAGCAGCTTCGGCCTAGCGGGAGGTACCTACGAGCAGTACTTC. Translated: CASSFGLAGGTYEQYF.

CDR3 region: CSYFGLYGYTF. The CDR3 DNA reads TGCAGCTACTTCGGTTTGTATGGCTACACCTTC. The genes are TRBV29-1 and TRBJ1-2, with D hard to call. The CDR3 has 11 residues. V gave up 8 bases and J gave up 5 bases, with 12 bases separating them. Germline V gene sequence: CDR1 SQVTM, CDR2 ANQGSEA.

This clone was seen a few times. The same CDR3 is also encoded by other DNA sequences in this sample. The CDR3 loop is CASSLGLAGGQETQYF. The DNA of the CDR3 is TGTGCCAGCAGCTTGGGACTAGCGGGGGGACAAGAGACCCAGTACTTC. V is TRBV5-4 and J is TRBJ2-5, with 13 positions matching TRBD2. Looked up from germline, CDR1 is SGHNT and CDR2 is YYREEE (reference sequence). CDR3 length equals 16 residues. V lost 0 bases to trimming and J lost 2 bases; unmatched junction nucleotides: 1.

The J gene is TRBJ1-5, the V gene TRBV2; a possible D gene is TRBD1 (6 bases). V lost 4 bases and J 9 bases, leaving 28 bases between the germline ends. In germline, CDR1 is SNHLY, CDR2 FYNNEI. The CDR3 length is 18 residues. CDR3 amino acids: CASSGLGGPDSLDRPQHF. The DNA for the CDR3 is TGTGCCAGCAGTGGCCTTGGGGGGCCCGACAGCCTGGACAGGCCCCAGCATTTT.

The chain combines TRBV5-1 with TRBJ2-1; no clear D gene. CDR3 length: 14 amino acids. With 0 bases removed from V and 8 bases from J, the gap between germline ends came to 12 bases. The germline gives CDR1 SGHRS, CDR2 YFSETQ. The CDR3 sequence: CASSLEGFRDEQFF. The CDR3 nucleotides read TGCGCCAGCAGCTTGGAAGGGTTTCGGGATGAGCAGTTCTTC.

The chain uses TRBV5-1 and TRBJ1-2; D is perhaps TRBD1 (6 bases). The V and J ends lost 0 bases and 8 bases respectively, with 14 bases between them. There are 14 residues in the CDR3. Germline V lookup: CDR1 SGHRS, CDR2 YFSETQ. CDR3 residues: CASSLAQQGGGYTF. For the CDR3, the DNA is TGCGCCAGCAGCTTGGCCCAACAGGGCGGCGGCTACACCTTC.

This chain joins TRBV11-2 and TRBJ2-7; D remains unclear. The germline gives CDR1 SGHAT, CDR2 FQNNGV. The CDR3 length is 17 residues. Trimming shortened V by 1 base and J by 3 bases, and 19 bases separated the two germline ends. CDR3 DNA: TGTGCCAGCAGCTTAGGCGCCTCAGGTTCACGCGGCTACGAGCAGTACTTC. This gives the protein CASSLGASGSRGYEQYF.

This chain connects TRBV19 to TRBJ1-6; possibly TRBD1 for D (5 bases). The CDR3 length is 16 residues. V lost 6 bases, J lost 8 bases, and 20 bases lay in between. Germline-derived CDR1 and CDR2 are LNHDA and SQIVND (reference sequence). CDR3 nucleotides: TGTGCCAGTAGGGTATGGCTCTCCGGAGGGGATTCACCCCTCCACTTT. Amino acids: CASRVWLSGGDSPLHF.

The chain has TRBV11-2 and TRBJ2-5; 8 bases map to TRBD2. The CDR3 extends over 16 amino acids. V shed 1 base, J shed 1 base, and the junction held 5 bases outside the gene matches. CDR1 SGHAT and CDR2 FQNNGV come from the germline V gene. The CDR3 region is CASSLGLAGTQETQYF. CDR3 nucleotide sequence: TGTGCCAGCAGCTTAGGTTTAGCGGGGACCCAAGAGACCCAGTACTTC. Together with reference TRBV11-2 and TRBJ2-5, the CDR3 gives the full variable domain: EAGVAQSPRYKIIEKRQSVAFWCNPISGHATLYWYQQILGQGPKLLIQFQNNGVVDDSQLPKDRFSAERLKGVDSTLKIQPAKLEDSAVYLCASSLGLAGTQETQYFGPGTRLLVL.

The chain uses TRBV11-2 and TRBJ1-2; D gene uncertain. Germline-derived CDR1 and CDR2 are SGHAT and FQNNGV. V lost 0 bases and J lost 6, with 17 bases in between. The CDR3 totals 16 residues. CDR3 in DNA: TGTGCCAGCAGCTTAGATTCGTACCCATCAACGGATGGCTACACCTTC. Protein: CASSLDSYPSTDGYTF.

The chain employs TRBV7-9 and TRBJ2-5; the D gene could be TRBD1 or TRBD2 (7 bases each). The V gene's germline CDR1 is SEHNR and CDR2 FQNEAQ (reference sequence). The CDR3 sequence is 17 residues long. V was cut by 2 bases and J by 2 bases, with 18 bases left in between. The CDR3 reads CASSLRGGGDSQETQYF. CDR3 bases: TGTGCCAGCAGCTTACGGGGAGGGGGCGATTCACAAGAGACCCAGTACTTC. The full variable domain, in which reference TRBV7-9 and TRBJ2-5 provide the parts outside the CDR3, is DTGVSQNPRHKITKRGQNVTFRCDPISEHNRLYWYRQTLGQGPEFLTYFQNEAQLEKSRLLSDRFSAERPKGSFSTLEIQRTEQGDSAMYLCASSLRGGGDSQETQYFGPGTRLLVL.

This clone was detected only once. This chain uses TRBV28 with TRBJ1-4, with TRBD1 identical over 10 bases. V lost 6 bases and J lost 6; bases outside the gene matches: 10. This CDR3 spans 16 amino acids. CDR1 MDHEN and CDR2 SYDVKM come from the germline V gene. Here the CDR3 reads CASSNSGTGEDEKLFF. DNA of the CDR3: TGTGCCAGCAGCAATTCCGGGACAGGGGAGGATGAAAAACTGTTTTTT.

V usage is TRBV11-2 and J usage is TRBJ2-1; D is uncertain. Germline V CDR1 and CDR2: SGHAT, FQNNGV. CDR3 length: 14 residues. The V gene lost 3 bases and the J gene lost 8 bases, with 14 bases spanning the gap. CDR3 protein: CASSLRAMSHEQFF. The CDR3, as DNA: TGTGCCAGCAGCTTGAGAGCCATGTCTCATGAGCAGTTCTTC.

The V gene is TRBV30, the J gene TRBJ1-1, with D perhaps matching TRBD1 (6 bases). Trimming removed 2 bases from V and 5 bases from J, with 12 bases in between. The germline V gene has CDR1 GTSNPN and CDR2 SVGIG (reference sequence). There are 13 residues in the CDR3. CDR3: CAWSWGARTEAFF. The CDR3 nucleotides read TGTGCCTGGAGTTGGGGGGCGCGTACTGAAGCTTTCTTT.

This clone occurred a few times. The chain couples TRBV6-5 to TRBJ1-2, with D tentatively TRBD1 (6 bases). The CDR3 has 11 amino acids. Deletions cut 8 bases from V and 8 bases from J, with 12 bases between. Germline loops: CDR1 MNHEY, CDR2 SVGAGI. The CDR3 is CASGAGDGYTF. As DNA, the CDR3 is TGTGCCAGCGGGGCAGGGGACGGCTACACCTTC.

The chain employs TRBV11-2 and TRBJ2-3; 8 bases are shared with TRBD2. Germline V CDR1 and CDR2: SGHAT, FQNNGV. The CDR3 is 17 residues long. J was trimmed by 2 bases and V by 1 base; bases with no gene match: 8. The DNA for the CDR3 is TGTGCCAGCAGCTTAGTAGGGGCGGGGGGCCCCACAGATACGCAGTATTTT. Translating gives CASSLVGAGGPTDTQYF.

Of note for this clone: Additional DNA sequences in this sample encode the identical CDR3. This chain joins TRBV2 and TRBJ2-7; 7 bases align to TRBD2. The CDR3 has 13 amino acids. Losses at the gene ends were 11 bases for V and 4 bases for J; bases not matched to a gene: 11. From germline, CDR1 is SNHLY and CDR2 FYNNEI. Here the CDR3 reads CASRGAGLYEQYF. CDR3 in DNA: TGTGCCTCCCGCGGAGCGGGATTATACGAGCAGTACTTC.

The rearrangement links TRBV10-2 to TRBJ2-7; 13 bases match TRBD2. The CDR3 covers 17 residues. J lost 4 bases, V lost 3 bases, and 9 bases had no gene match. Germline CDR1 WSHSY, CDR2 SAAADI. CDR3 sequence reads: CASSDGLGTSGKYEQYF. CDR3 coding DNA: TGCGCCAGCAGTGATGGTCTTGGGACTAGCGGGAAGTACGAGCAGTACTTC.

The CDR3 here is CASRRETGELFF. Here the CDR3 DNA reads TGTGCCAGCAGGCGGGAGACCGGGGAGCTGTTTTTT. The chain joins TRBV27 to TRBJ2-2; TRBD2 agrees at 7 bases. This CDR3 region has 12 residues. The germline gives CDR1 MNHEY, CDR2 SMNVEV (reference sequence). With V trimmed by 6 bases and J by 5 bases, 0 bases remained unmatched.

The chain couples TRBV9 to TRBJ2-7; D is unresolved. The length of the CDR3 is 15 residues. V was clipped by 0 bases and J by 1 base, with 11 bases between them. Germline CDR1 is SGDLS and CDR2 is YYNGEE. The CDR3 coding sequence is TGTGCCAGCAGCGTAGTTAATCCCTTTTCCTACGAGCAGTACTTC. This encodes CASSVVNPFSYEQYF.